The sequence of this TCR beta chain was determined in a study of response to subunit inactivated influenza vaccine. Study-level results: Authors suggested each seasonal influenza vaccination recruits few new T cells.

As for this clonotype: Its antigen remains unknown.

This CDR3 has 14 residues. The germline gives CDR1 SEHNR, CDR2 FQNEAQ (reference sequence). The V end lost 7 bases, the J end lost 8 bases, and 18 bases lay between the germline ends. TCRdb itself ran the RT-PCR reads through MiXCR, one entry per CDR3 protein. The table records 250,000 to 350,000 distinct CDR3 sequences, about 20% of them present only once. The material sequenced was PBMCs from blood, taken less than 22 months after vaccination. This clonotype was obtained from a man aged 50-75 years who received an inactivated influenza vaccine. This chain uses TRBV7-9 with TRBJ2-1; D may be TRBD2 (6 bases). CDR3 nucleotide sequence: TGTGCCAGCACCCTCATCGGCGGGGACGATGAGCAGTTCTTC. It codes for CASTLIGGDDEQFF.